The entry below describes one TCR beta chain. Losses at the gene ends were 4 bases for V and 5 bases for J; bases not matched to a gene: 13. The CDR3 has 17 amino acids. Germline V lookup: CDR1 SEHNR, CDR2 FQNEAQ (reference sequence). The data stem from a study of blood T cell repertoires in COVID-19. The overall study: There were acute and convalescent COVID-19 samples, and they came from the United States, Italy and Spain. T cells, B-cell-depleted T cells, or PBMCs supplied cDNA or gDNA.

As handled by the study authors: For nucleated cells, counts were estimated from reference gene primer amplification. Assay: immunoSEQ multiplex PCR; the TCRdb copy retains only in-frame clones and omits some. Clonal size and the V and J genes are those of that table, whereas D and trimming came from the DNA. Seen here are some 140,000 clones, just over 75% observed once, and the top ten hold 10% to 13%. The chain carries TRBV7-9 and TRBJ1-2, with 10 bases aligning to TRBD1. The TCR originated in a human donor in a cohort sampled during active COVID-19. The sequenced sample was peripheral blood. CDR3 coding DNA: TGTGCCAGCAGCTCCGCGGGGGACAGGGGTAGGGGGTATGGCTACACCTTC. It is translated as CASSSAGDRGRGYGYTF.